The following is a T cell receptor beta chain sequence with its context. Its cognate antigen has yet to be identified. One base away there is no much larger clone; base qualities are not given. TCRbeta CDR3 regions were amplified from genomic DNA by means of the immunoSEQ Assay, a bias-controlled multiplex PCR. The original pipeline was this. The number of nucleated cells in each sample was estimated by amplification of reference gene primers within the assay. To quantify the absolute abundance of each unique TCRbeta CDR3 rearrangement, sequence reads were collapsed and filtered. For each sample, productive Simpson clonality was calculated as the square root of Simpson's diversity index across productive rearrangements. The table was pulled from immuneACCESS by TCRdb, which kept in-frame rearrangements only. Such tables lose some clones; where checked, under half of the loss comes from unresolved V genes, and the rest has no known cause. That table supplies the V and J calls and clone size; D and trimming were determined from the DNA. The sample contains fewer than 95,000 clones, approximately 88% of them found a single time. 0.47% of the sample belongs to the ten largest clones.

This sample was included in a study of blood T cell repertoires in COVID-19 (dated by TCRdb to about 2020). About the study as a whole: Collaborator samples came from the United States, Italy and Spain and covered acute and convalescent phases of COVID-19. The material from the prospective study consisted of cDNA or gDNA derived from T cells, B-cell-depleted T cells, or PBMCs. Deeply sampled blood TCRbeta repertoires from subjects exposed to, actively infected with, or recovered from COVID-19 were included in the dataset. A freely available public database, intended as a resource for researchers studying the immune response to SARS-CoV-2, is where the repertoires were released. The samples were drawn from the first 160 participants of the ongoing ImmuneRACE study and from 950 to 1,500 subjects provided by 6 global collaborators. Sample metadata almost always included a de-identified subject ID, COVID-19 status, age in years and sex. HLA class I and class II types, where available, came from metadata supplied by the sample provider rather than from assay-based typing.

Each collaborating institution followed its own protocols to collect whole blood in K2EDTA tubes. Collaborator samples were shipped for TCRbeta analysis as frozen whole blood, isolated PBMCs, or DNA extracted from either sample type. According to the germline V gene, CDR1 reads MDHEN and CDR2 reads SYDVKM. Spanning cysteine to phenylalanine, the CDR3 consists of 14 amino acids. Only CDR3 DNA remains: 42 bases, in frame from the first base. Cut back by 4 bases and 0 bases, the V and J ends lie 10 bases apart. Findings and caveats that apply to the study as a whole: Clinical and demographic metadata were provided uncurated, with the amount varying by source and participant.

This receptor chain uses TRBV28 and TRBJ2-7; the D segment could be TRBD1, given 6 matching bases. The TCR was taken from a man aged 55 to 70 with acute or convalescent COVID-19. Material for sequencing was peripheral blood. CDR3 loop: CASSYGQSSYEQYF. The DNA is TGTGCCAGCAGTTACGGACAGAGCTCCTACGAGCAGTACTTC.